This TCR beta chain was retrieved from a study of shared clonotypes between healthy human individuals. A note on this clone: The antigen is unknown.

Study conclusions and caveats: Only blood was sampled; tissue repertoires likely differ. Generation probabilities of non-shared clonotypes were lower (relative to those shared by all four donors).

Tens of thousands of T cell genomes, or around 180 ng DNA, went into the sorted-subset replicate PCRs. Method: immunoSEQ multiplex PCR; TCRdb's copy keeps in-frame clones and lacks some. The repertoire includes fewer than 1 million clones, approximately 96% of them detected once, and less than 0.25% sits in the top ten. Naive CD8 populations comprised CD45RO-negative cells positively selected for CCR7, excluding terminally differentiated effector memory CD45RA+ cells. The source of this sequence is a man aged 30 to 45 in good health. Sequences were obtained from naive CD8+ T cells sorted from blood.

The CDR3 here is CGALTGLAGYEQYF. CDR3 nucleotide sequence: TGCGGCGCCCTTACGGGACTAGCGGGTTACGAGCAGTACTTC. The V call is TRBV29-1, the J call TRBJ2-7; 12 positions agree with TRBD2. Germline V CDR1 and CDR2: SQVTM, ANQGSEA. The CDR3 has 14 residues.